This T cell receptor (beta chain) is from a study of CD4+ T cells in melanoma (dated by TCRdb to between 2021 and 2023). For the study in its entirety: Neoantigen-specific CD4+ T cells in human melanoma were investigated in the study.

In regard to this clone: The target of this receptor is not known. No base quality information exists; no much larger clone differs at one position.

From V the trimming removes 1 base and from J it removes 3 bases, while the gene matches leave 12 bases of the junction unaccounted for. CDR1 and CDR2 were assigned from the germline V gene (reference sequence) as GTSNPN and SVGIG. The CDR3 starts with the cysteine, ends with the phenylalanine, and has 19 residues. The read is trimmed to its CDR3 DNA, 57 bases read in frame from base 1. What the study reported, not specific to this receptor: Neoantigen-specific CD4+ T cells were reported to be correlated with the function of CD8+ T cells, macrophages and B cells. According to the report, neoantigen-specific CD4+ T cells in melanoma displayed diverse differentiation states.

To prepare the library, the immunoSEQ multiplex PCR assay was applied. TCRdb retrieved this table from immuneACCESS and kept in-frame rearrangements only. Not all clones are present; in checked studies, unresolved V genes account for under half, and no reason is known for the remainder. The sample yields some 110,000 clones; approximately 92% were counted once. Of the sample, 2.5% to 3.5% is held by the ten largest clones. The donors were people with melanoma. The receptor chain draws on TRBV30 and TRBJ2-2; 12 central bases correspond to TRBD2. The origin of this receptor is a human donor with melanoma. The specimen sequenced was peripheral blood. The DNA sequence is TGTGCCTGGAGTGGACTTCCCCTAGCGGGGGGGCTTTACACCGGGGAGCTGTTTTTT. This gives the protein CAWSGLPLAGGLYTGELFF.